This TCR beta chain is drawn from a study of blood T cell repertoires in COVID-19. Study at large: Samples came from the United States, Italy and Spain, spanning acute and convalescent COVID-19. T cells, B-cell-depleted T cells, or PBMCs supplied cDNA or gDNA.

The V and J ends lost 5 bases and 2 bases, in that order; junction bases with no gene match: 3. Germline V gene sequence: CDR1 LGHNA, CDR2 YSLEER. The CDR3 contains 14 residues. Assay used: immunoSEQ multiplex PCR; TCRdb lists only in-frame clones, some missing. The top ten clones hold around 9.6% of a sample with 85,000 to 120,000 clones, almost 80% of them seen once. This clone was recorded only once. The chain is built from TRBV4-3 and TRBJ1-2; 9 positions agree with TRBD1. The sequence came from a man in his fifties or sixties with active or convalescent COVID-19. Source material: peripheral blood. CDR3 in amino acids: CASSGTGRNYGYTF. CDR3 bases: TGCGCCAGCAGCGGGACAGGGAGGAACTATGGCTACACCTTC.